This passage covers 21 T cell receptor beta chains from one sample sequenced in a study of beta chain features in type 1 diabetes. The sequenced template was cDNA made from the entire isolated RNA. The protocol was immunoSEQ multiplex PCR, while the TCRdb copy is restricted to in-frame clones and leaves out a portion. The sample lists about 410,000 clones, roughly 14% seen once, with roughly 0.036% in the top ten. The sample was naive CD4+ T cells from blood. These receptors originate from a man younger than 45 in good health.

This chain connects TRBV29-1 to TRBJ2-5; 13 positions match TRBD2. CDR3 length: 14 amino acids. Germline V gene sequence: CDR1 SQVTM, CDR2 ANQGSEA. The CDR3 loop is CSIDRTSGRETQYF. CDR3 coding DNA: TGCAGTATAGATCGGACTAGCGGGAGAGAGACCCAGTACTTC.

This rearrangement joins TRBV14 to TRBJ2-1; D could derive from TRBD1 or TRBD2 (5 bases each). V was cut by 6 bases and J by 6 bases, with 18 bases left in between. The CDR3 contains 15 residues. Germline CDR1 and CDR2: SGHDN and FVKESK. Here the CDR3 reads CASRDGDGPFNEQFF. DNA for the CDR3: TGTGCCAGCAGGGATGGGGACGGACCTTTCAATGAGCAGTTCTTC.

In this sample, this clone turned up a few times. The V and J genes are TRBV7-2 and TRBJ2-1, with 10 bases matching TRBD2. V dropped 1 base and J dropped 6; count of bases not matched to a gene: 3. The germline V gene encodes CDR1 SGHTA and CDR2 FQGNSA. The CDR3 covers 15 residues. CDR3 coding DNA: TGTGCCAGCAGCTTAGAATGGACTAGCGGCAATGAGCAGTTCTTC. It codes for CASSLEWTSGNEQFF.

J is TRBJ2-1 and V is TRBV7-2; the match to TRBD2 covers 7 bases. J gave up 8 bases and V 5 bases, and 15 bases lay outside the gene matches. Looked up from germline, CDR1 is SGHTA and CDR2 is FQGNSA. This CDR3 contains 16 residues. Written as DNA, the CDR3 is TGTGCCAGCAGCCTGCGGCAAGCGGGACGGGGTGATGAGCAGTTCTTC. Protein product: CASSLRQAGRGDEQFF.

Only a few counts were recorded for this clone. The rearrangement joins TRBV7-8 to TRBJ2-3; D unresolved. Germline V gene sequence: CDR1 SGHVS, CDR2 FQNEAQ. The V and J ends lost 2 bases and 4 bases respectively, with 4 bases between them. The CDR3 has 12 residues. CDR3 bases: TGTGCCAGCAGCTTACGAGCAGATACGCAGTATTTT. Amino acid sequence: CASSLRADTQYF.

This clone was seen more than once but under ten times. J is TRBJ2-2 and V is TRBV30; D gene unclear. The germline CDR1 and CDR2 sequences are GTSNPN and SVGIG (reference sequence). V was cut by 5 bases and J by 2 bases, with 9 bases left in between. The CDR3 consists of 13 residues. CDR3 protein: CAWDSLNTGELFF. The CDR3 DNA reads TGTGCCTGGGACTCCCTAAACACCGGGGAGCTGTTTTTT.

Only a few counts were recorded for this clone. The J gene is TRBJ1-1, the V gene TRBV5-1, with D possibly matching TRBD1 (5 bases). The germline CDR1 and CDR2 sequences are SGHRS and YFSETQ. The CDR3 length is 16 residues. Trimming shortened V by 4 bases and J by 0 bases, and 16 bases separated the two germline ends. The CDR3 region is CASSKGRLVVNTEAFF. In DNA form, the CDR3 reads TGCGCCAGCAGCAAGGGACGTTTGGTAGTGAACACTGAAGCTTTCTTT. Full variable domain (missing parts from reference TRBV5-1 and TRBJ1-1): KAGVTQTPRYLIKTRGQQVTLSCSPISGHRSVSWYQQTPGQGLQFLFEYFSETQRNKGNFPGRFSGRQFSNSRSEMNVSTLELGDSALYLCASSKGRLVVNTEAFFGQGTRLTVV.

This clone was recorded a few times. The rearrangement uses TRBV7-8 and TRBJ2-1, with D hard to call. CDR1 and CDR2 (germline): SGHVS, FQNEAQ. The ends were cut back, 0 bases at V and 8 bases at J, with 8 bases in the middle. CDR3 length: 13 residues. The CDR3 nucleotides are TGTGCCAGCAGCTTAGCAGCGTCGTATGAGCAGTTCTTC. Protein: CASSLAASYEQFF.

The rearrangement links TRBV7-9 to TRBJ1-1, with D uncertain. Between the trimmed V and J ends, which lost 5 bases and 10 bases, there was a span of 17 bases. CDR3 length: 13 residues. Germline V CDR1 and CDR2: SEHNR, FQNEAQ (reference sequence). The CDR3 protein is CASSLRSGGTAFF. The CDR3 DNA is TGTGCCAGCAGCCTCCGGAGTGGAGGAACAGCTTTCTTT.

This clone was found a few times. The DNA for the CDR3 is TGCGCCAGCAGCTTGTTAGACAGGGCCTCTGGGGCCAACGTCCTGACTTTC. Protein sequence: CASSLLDRASGANVLTF. The chain has TRBV5-1 and TRBJ2-6; 7 positions agree with TRBD1. The V segment lost 1 base and the J segment 0 bases; nucleotides outside the gene matches: 4. Germline-derived CDR1 and CDR2 are SGHRS and YFSETQ. The CDR3 has 17 residues.

The CDR3 sequence: CASSLRKQYV. DNA for the CDR3: TGTGCCAGCAGCTTAAGGAAGCAGTACGTC. The chain has TRBV11-3 and TRBJ2-7, with unresolved D. CDR1 is SGHNT, CDR2 YENEEA, per germline. V was clipped by 2 bases and J by 8 bases, with 4 bases between them. This CDR3 spans 10 amino acids.

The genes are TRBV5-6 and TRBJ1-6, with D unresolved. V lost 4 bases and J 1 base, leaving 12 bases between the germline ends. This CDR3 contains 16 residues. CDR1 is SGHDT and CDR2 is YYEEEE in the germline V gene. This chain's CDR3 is CASSPRLESYNSPLHF. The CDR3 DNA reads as TGTGCCAGCAGCCCTAGGTTGGAGTCCTATAATTCACCCCTCCACTTT.

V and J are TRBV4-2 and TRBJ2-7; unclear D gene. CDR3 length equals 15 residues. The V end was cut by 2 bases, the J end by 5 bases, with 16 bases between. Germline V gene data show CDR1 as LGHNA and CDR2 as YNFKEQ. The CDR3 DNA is TGTGCCAGCAGCCAATTCAAAGGGCCGGGCGACGAGCAGTACGTC. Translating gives CASSQFKGPGDEQYV.

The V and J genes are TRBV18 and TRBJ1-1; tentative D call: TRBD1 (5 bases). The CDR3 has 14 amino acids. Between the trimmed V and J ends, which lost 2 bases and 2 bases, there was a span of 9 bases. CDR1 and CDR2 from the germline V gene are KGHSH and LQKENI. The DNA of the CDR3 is TGTGCCAGCTCACCAGGGGCCGGTAACACTGAAGCTTTCTTT. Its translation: CASSPGAGNTEAFF.

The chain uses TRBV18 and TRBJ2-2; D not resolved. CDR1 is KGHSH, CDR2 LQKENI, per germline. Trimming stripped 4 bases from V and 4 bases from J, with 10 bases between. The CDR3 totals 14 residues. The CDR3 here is CASSQTVGTGELFF. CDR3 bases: TGTGCCAGCTCACAAACAGTGGGCACCGGGGAGCTGTTTTTT.

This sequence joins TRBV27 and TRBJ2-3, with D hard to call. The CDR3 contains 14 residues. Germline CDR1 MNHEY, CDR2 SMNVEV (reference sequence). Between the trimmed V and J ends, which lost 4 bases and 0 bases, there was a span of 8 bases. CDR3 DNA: TGTGCCAGCAGTTCCCGGACCAGCACAGATACGCAGTATTTT. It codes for CASSSRTSTDTQYF.

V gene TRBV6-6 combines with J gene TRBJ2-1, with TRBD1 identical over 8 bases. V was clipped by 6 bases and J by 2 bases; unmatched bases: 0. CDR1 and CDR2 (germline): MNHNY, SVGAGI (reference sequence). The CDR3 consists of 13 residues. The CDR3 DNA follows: TGTGCCAGCAGGGGACAGGCCTACAATGAGCAGTTCTTC. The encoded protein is CASRGQAYNEQFF.

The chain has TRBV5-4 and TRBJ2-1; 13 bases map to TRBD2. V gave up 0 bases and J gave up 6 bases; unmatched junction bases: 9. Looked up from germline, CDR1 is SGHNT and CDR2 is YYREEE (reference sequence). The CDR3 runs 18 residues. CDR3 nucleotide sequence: TGTGCCAGCAGCTTGGGGACTAGCGGGAGTACAGGGACCAATGAGCAGTTCTTC. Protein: CASSLGTSGSTGTNEQFF.

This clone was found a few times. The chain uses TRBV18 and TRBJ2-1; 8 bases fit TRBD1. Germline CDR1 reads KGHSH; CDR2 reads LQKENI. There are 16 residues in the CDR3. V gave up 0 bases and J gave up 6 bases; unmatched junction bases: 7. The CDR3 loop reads CASSPPNQGAGNEQFF. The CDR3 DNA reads TGTGCCAGCTCACCACCGAATCAGGGGGCTGGCAATGAGCAGTTCTTC.

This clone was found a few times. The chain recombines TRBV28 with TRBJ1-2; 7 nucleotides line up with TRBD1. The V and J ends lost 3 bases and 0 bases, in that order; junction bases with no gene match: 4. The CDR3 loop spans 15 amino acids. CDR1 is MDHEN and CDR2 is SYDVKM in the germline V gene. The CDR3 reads CASSLVGTANYGYTF. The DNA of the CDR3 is TGTGCCAGCAGTTTGGTGGGGACAGCTAACTATGGCTACACCTTC.

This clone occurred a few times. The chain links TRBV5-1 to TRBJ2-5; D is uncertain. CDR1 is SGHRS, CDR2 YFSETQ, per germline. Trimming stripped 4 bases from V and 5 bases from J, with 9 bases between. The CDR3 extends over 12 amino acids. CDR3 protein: CASSGYSETQYF. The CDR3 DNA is TGCGCCAGCAGCGGATACAGCGAGACCCAGTACTTC.